This record concerns one TCR beta chain sequence. This clonotype was counted many times. Its antigen specificity is not known. Base qualities are not recorded, but no much larger clone differs from it by a single base. Inclusive of the bounding cysteine and phenylalanine, the CDR3 is 16 residues long. The only DNA kept is the CDR3, 48 bases in frame from the first base. The data are from a study of molecular identifiers for immune sequencing clone quantification (dated by TCRdb to the late 2010s). At the level of the whole study: For a replicate experiment, the RNA from either about 20,000 or 100,000 naive CD8 T cells was divided into five aliquots, and four of those aliquots went on to sequencing. This methods study used CD8 T cells to benchmark TCR RNA copy counting and molecular-identifier clustering-based TCR repertoire sequencing (MIDCIRS). Overall results and qualifications from the work: When barcode sub-clustering was omitted, TCR diversity was inflated by chimeric consensus sequences, with chimeras reaching as high as 47%. Spiked-in Jurkat TCR RNA equivalent to a single cell was reported to be detectable even among 800,000 to 1,000,000 naive CD8 T cells. In CMV-specific effector cells, over 99% of molecules were held by clones above 20 RNA copies, whereas under 1% of molecules were held by such clones in naive cells. Modeling indicated roughly 3.3 TCR RNA copies recovered per cell, compared with about 10 by digital PCR, which implies a capture efficiency of about 27%. Highly expanded clone sizes could be underestimated if identical TCR molecules share a barcode.

To prepare the library, PCR was applied. TCRdb names Illumina MiSeq as the instrument used. Total RNA was purified with the Qiagen AllPrep DNA/RNA kit. Before analysis, reads from multiple sequencing runs of one library were combined. As for how the authors treated the data: Only reads with exact TCR constant sequence were kept, trimmed to 150 nt, and grouped by their 12-nt molecular barcodes. Reads within each barcode group were sub-clustered using a 15% Levenshtein threshold, and quality-weighted consensus sequences were constructed for each RNA molecule. Non-functional sequences were discarded, and so were lower-count sequences lying one edit away from another sequence. Based on a fit of two negative binomial distributions, barcode sub-clusters having less than 20% of the maximum read count were discarded. Starting from the raw public reads, TCRdb applied fastp trimming at Q25, assembled clones with MiXCR and retained in-frame beta chains. Entries that share a CDR3 protein sequence are merged under the most common genes and DNA. The V and J calls were not made by the authors but by TCRdb's processing. This sample is represented by approximately 20,000 distinct CDR3 sequences; 20% to 25% of them were singletons. About 6.4% of the sample belongs to the ten largest clones.

On a BD FACSAria II, naive CD8 T cells were FACS-sorted as CD8+CD4-CCR7+CD45RA+ and collected into RLT Plus buffer. To compare sensitivity, a portion of the naive CD8 T cell RNA was divided evenly between MIDCIRS and a Smart-seq2-style 5'RACE protocol. CD8 T cells were enriched with RosetteSep CD8+ T Cell Enrichment Cocktail and Ficoll-Paque, followed by ACK red cell lysis. This sequence was found in a human donor in good health. Some libraries in this study had Jurkat cell RNA spiked in. Sequencing input: naive CD8+ T cells from blood, with Jurkat cell RNA spiked in. The cell subset or site label, read with the paper, signifies: FACS-sorted CD8+CD4-CCR7+CD45RA+ naive T cells. The sequence joins TRBV3-2 to TRBJ2-4; no check of the table's D call, TRBD2, against the DNA was made. TRBV3-2 is reported as a pseudogene. The encoded CDR3 is CASSPGRGLAKNIQYF. The nucleotide sequence reads TGTGCCAGCAGCCCCGGGAGGGGCCTGGCCAAAAACATTCAGTACTTC.